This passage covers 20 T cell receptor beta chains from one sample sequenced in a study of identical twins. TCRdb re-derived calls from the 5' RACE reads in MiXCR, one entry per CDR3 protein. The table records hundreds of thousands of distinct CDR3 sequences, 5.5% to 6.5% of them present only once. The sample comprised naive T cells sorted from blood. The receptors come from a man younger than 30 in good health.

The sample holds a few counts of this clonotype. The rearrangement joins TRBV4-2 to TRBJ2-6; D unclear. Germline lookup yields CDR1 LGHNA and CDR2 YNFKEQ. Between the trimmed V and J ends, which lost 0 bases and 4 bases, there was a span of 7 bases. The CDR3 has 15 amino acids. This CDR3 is CASSQDIAGANVLTF. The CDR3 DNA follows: TGTGCCAGCAGCCAAGATATAGCCGGGGCCAACGTCCTGACTTTC.

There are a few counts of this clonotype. CDR3 DNA sequence: TGTGCCTGGAGTGGCTTCTCCGGGACAGGCGACAATCAGCCCCAGCATTTT. Translating it yields CAWSGFSGTGDNQPQHF. The chain is built from TRBV30 and TRBJ1-5; TRBD1 matches at 8 bases. With V trimmed by 1 base and J by 3 bases, 11 bases remained unmatched. The germline V gene encodes CDR1 GTSNPN and CDR2 SVGIG (reference sequence). CDR3 length equals 17 residues.

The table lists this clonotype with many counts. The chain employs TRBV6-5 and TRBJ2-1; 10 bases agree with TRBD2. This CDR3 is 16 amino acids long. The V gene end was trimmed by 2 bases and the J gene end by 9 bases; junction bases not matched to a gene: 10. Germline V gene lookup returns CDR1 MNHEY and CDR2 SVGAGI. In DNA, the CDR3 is TGTGCCAGCAGTTACGCCCTAGCGGGAGTACTGGGTGAGCAGTTCTTC. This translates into CASSYALAGVLGEQFF.

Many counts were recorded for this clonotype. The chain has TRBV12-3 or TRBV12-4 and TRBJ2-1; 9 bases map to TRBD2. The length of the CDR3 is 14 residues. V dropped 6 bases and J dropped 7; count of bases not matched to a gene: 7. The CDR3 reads CASSRGRAGNEQFF. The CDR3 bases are TGTGCCAGCAGCCGCGGGAGGGCCGGTAATGAGCAGTTCTTC.

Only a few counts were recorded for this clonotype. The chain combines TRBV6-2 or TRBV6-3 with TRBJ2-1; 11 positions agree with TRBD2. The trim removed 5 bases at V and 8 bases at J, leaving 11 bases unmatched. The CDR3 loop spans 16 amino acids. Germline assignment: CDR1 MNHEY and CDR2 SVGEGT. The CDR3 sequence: CASSRDIAGGPDEQFF. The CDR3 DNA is TGTGCCAGCAGTCGAGATATAGCGGGAGGGCCGGATGAGCAGTTCTTC.

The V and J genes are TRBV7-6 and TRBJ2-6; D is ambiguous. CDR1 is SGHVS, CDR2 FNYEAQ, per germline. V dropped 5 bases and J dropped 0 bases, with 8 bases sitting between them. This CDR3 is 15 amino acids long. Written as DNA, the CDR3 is TGTGCCAGCAGCCCCCCGAGCTCTGGGGCCAACGTCCTGACTTTC. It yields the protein CASSPPSSGANVLTF.

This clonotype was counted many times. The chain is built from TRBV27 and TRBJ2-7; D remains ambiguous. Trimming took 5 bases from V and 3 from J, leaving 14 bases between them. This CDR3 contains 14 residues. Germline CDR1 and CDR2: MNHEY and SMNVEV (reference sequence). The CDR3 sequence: CASSRLGENYEQYF. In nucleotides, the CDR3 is TGTGCCAGCAGTCGGCTTGGGGAAAACTACGAGCAGTACTTC.

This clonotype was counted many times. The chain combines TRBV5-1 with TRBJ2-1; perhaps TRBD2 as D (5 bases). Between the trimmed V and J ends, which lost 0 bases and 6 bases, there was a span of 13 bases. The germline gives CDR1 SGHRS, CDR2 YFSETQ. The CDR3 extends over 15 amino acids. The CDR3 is CASSLEGAGGNEQFF. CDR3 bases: TGCGCCAGCAGCTTGGAGGGAGCCGGCGGCAATGAGCAGTTCTTC.

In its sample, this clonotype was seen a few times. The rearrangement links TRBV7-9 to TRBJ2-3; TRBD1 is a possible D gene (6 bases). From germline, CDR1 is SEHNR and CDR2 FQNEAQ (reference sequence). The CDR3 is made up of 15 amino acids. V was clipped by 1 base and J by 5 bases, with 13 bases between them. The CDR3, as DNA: TGTGCCAGCAGCTTAGTGGGACATGGGGAAGATACGCAGTATTTT. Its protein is CASSLVGHGEDTQYF.

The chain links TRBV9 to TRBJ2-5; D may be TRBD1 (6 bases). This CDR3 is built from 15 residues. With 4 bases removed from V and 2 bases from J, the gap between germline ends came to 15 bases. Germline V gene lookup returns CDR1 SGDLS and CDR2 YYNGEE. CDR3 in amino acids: CASSRRDTEQETQYF. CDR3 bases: TGTGCCAGCAGCCGCCGGGACACGGAGCAAGAGACCCAGTACTTC.

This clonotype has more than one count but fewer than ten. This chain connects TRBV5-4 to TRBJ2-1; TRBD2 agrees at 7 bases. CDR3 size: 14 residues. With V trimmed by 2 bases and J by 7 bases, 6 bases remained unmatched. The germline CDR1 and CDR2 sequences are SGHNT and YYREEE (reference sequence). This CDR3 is CASSFRTRQNEQFF. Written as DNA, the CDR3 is TGTGCCAGCAGCTTCAGGACTAGACAAAATGAGCAGTTCTTC.

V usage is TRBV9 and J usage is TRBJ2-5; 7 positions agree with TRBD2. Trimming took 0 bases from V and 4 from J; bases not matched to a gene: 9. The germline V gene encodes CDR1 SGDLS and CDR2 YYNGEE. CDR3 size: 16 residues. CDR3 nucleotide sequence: TGTGCCAGCAGCGTAGAGTCCAGAGCGGGACCAGAGACCCAGTACTTC. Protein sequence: CASSVESRAGPETQYF.

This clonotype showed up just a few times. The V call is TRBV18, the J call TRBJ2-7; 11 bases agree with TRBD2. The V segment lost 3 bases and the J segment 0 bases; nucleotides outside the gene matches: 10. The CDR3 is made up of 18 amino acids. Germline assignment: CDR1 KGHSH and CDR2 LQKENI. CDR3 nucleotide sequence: TGTGCCAGCTCACCGAGGCTAGCGGGAGGTTCCAGCTCCTACGAGCAGTACTTC. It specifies CASSPRLAGGSSSYEQYF.

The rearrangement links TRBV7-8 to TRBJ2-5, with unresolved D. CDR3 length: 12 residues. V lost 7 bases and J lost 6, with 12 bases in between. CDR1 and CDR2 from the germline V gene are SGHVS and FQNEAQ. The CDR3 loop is CASNRAEKTQYF. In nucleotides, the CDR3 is TGTGCCAGCAATAGGGCGGAGAAGACCCAGTACTTC. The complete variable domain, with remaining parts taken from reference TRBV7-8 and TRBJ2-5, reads GAGVSQSPRYKVAKRGQDVALRCDPISGHVSLFWYQQALGQGPEFLTYFQNEAQLDKSGLPSDRFFAERPEGSVSTLKIQRTQQEDSAVYLCASNRAEKTQYFGPGTRLLVL.

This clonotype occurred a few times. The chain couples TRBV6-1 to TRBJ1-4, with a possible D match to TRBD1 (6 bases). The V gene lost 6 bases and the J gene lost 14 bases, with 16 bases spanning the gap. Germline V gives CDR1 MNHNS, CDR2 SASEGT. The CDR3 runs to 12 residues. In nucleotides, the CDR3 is TGTGCCAGCAGAAATCTCCGGGACAATCTGTTTTTT. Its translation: CASRNLRDNLFF.

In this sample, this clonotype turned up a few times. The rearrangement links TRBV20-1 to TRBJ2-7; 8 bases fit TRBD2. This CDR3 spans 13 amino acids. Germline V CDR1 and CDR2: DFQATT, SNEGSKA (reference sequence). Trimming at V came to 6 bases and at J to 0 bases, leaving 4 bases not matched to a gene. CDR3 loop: CSASSGHSYEQYF. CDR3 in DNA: TGCAGTGCCTCTAGCGGGCACTCCTACGAGCAGTACTTC.

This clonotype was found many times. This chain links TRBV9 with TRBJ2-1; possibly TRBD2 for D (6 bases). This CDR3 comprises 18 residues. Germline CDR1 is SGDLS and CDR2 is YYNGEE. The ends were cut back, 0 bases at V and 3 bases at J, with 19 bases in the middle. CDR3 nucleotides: TGTGCCAGCAGCGTAGGACCCTCGGGACTGAGTCTCTACAATGAGCAGTTCTTC. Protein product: CASSVGPSGLSLYNEQFF.

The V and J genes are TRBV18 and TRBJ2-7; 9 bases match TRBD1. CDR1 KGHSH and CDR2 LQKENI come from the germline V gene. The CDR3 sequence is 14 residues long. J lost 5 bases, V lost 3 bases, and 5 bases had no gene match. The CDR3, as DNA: TGTGCCAGCTCACCGGGACAGGGTAACCACGAGCAGTACTTC. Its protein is CASSPGQGNHEQYF.

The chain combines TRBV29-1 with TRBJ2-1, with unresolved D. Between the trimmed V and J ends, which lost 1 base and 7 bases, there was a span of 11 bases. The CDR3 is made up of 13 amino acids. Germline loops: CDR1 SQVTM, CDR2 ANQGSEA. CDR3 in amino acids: CSVEVVGANEQFF. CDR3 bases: TGCAGCGTTGAAGTTGTTGGAGCTAATGAGCAGTTCTTC.

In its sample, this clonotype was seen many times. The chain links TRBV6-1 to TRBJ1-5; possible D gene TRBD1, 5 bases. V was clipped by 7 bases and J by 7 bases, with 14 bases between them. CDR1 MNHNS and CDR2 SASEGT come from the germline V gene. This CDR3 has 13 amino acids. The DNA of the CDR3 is TGTGCCAGCAAGTCTGAAAACAGGCAGCCCCAGCATTTT. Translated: CASKSENRQPQHF.